Following are 23 T cell receptor beta chains from one sample sequenced in a study of blood T cell repertoires in COVID-19. Produced via immunoSEQ multiplex PCR; TCRdb's table is partial and in-frame only. The repertoire has around 100,000 clones, 85% to 90% of them found once; the top ten carry roughly 5%. Sequencing was carried out using peripheral blood. These receptors were taken from a human donor in a cohort sampled during active COVID-19.

The rearrangement joins TRBV6-5 to TRBJ2-2; TRBD1 agrees at 7 bases. The germline V gene encodes CDR1 MNHEY and CDR2 SVGAGI. The CDR3 is 14 residues long. V lost 11 bases and J lost 3; bases outside the gene matches: 9. CDR3 sequence reads: CAGRGGPDTGELFF. Written as DNA, the CDR3 is TGTGCCGGTAGAGGGGGCCCGGACACCGGGGAGCTGTTTTTT.

The DNA for the CDR3 is TGTGCCTGGAGCCGAAACAGGGTTTCTAATCTCAATGAGTACAATGAGCAGTTCTTC. This translates into CAWSRNRVSNLNEYNEQFF. V usage is TRBV30 and J usage is TRBJ2-1, with D perhaps matching TRBD1 (6 bases). This CDR3 region has 19 residues. CDR1 is GTSNPN, CDR2 SVGIG, per germline (reference sequence). V lost 3 bases to trimming and J lost 4 bases, with 28 bases between them.

The V and J genes are TRBV5-1 and TRBJ1-4; D gene ambiguous. Germline V gene lookup returns CDR1 SGHRS and CDR2 YFSETQ. The CDR3 length is 14 residues. Trimming stripped 0 bases from V and 4 bases from J, with 7 bases between. The chain's CDR3 is CASSLGTYNEKLFF. Here the CDR3 DNA reads TGCGCCAGCAGCTTGGGCACCTATAATGAAAAACTGTTTTTT.

The chain has TRBV2 and TRBJ2-7; possible D gene TRBD1, 6 bases. The V and J ends lost 8 bases and 0 bases respectively, with 17 bases between them. CDR3 length: 15 amino acids. The germline gives CDR1 SNHLY, CDR2 FYNNEI. The chain's CDR3 is CASARRDTNSYEQYF. The CDR3 DNA reads TGTGCCAGCGCCAGAAGGGACACAAACTCCTACGAGCAGTACTTC.

The chain is built from TRBV5-4 and TRBJ1-6; 8 nucleotides match TRBD1. V gave up 3 bases and J gave up 8 bases; unmatched junction bases: 4. The CDR3 has 14 residues. The germline gives CDR1 SGHNT, CDR2 YYREEE (reference sequence). The chain's CDR3 is CASSSDRVDSPLHF. CDR3 DNA: TGTGCCAGCAGCTCGGACAGGGTTGATTCACCCCTCCACTTT.

V gene TRBV19 combines with J gene TRBJ1-3; 7 bases fit TRBD1. There are 18 residues in the CDR3. V shed 0 bases and J 0 bases; nucleotides not matched to a gene: 8. The V gene's germline CDR1 is LNHDA and CDR2 SQIVND (reference sequence). CDR3 region: CASSIDPGQLISGNTIYF. CDR3 in DNA: TGTGCCAGTAGTATAGATCCGGGACAGCTAATCTCTGGAAACACCATATATTTT.

V gene TRBV6-1 combines with J gene TRBJ2-2, with D uncertain. Germline V gene sequence: CDR1 MNHNS, CDR2 SASEGT. Trimming took off 1 base at V and 4 bases at J, with 10 bases between the two ends. This CDR3 contains 15 residues. The CDR3 sequence: CASSEVTRGTGELFF. The CDR3 nucleotides are TGTGCCAGCAGTGAAGTGACCAGAGGCACCGGGGAGCTGTTTTTT.

The J gene is TRBJ1-1, the V gene TRBV5-5; tentatively, D is TRBD1 (5 bases). Germline V lookup: CDR1 SGHKS, CDR2 YYEKEE (reference sequence). The CDR3 sequence is 13 residues long. Trimming left V 1 base short and J 1 base short, with 5 bases between. The CDR3 coding sequence is TGTGCCAGCAGCTTGCAGGGGAACACTGAAGCTTTCTTT. Protein: CASSLQGNTEAFF.

The rearrangement joins TRBV28 to TRBJ2-6; 7 bases align to TRBD1. J was trimmed by 0 bases and V by 4 bases; bases with no gene match: 15. CDR1 and CDR2 (germline): MDHEN, SYDVKM. The CDR3 runs to 20 residues. Here the CDR3 reads CASSSFRTGAPYSGANVLTF. In nucleotides, the CDR3 is TGTGCCAGCAGTTCTTTTCGAACAGGGGCCCCTTACTCTGGGGCCAACGTCCTGACTTTC.

CDR3 DNA: TGTGCCAGCTCACCCACGGGACTAGCGGGACTGGGGAATGAGCAGTTCTTC. Encoded protein: CASSPTGLAGLGNEQFF. The chain recombines TRBV18 with TRBJ2-1, with 13 bases that match TRBD2. V shed 3 bases and J 7 bases; nucleotides not matched to a gene: 9. Germline CDR1 KGHSH, CDR2 LQKENI. CDR3 length: 17 residues. Looking up the rest from reference TRBV18 and TRBJ2-1 gives the full variable domain: NAGVMQNPRHLVRRRGQEARLRCSPMKGHSHVYWYRQLPEEGLKFMVYLQKENIIDESGMPKERFSAEFPKEGPSILRIQQVVRGDSAAYFCASSPTGLAGLGNEQFFGPGTRLTVL.

This chain uses TRBV30 with TRBJ1-1; 8 bases match TRBD1. The ends lost 7 bases at V and 1 base at J; junction bases unmatched: 5. The CDR3 length is 13 residues. CDR1 is GTSNPN, CDR2 SVGIG, per germline (reference sequence). This chain's CDR3 is CASTGGRNTEAFF. The CDR3 bases are TGTGCCTCCACAGGGGGAAGGAACACTGAAGCTTTCTTT.

The V call is TRBV11-3, the J call TRBJ2-1; 12 bases are a match to TRBD1. CDR3 size: 14 residues. J was trimmed by 10 bases and V by 5 bases; bases with no gene match: 6. Germline CDR1 SGHNT, CDR2 YENEEA. In DNA, the CDR3 is TGTGCCAGCAGCGACGGGGACAGGGGGCGCGAGCAGTTCTTC. Translated: CASSDGDRGREQFF.

This chain connects TRBV5-1 to TRBJ2-3; 9 nucleotides line up with TRBD2. Trimming took 2 bases from V and 6 from J; bases not matched to a gene: 4. CDR3 size: 14 residues. CDR1 and CDR2 from the germline V gene are SGHRS and YFSETQ. CDR3 protein: CASSLAGGRDTQYF. CDR3 DNA: TGCGCCAGCAGCTTAGCGGGAGGCCGCGATACGCAGTATTTT.

The V and J genes are TRBV4-1 and TRBJ2-7; maybe TRBD2 (6 bases). The CDR3 length is 17 residues. CDR1 is MGHRA, CDR2 YSYEKL, per germline. Trimming took 1 base from V and 0 from J, leaving 16 bases between them. The CDR3, as DNA: TGCGCCAGCAGCCAAGTTCGGGCGGGGAGCGTCTCCTACGAGCAGTACTTC. Its protein is CASSQVRAGSVSYEQYF.

V and J are TRBV29-1 and TRBJ2-3; TRBD2 matches at 14 bases. V trimming: 7 bases; J trimming: 5 bases; junction bases outside the gene matches: 2. Germline V gives CDR1 SQVTM, CDR2 ANQGSEA. The CDR3 is made up of 13 amino acids. The CDR3 region is CSAGTSGRDTQYF. The CDR3 bases are TGCAGCGCCGGGACTAGCGGGAGAGATACGCAGTATTTT.

The J gene is TRBJ1-2, the V gene TRBV28; 10 nucleotides align to TRBD1. Trimming at V came to 0 bases and at J to 7 bases, leaving 8 bases not matched to a gene. CDR3 size: 16 residues. The V gene's germline CDR1 is MDHEN and CDR2 SYDVKM. As DNA, the CDR3 is TGTGCCAGCAGTTTATGGGGACAGGGGTATAGCGTTGGCTACACCTTC. The encoded protein is CASSLWGQGYSVGYTF.

The chain uses TRBV27 and TRBJ1-2; 9 bases line up with TRBD1. The junction had 8 bases not matched to a gene; V was cut back by 3 bases and J by 6 bases. The germline V gene has CDR1 MNHEY and CDR2 SMNVEV (reference sequence). CDR3 length: 15 residues. The CDR3 sequence: CASSFSDRGKDGYTF. The CDR3 DNA sequence: TGTGCCAGCAGTTTCTCCGACAGGGGGAAGGATGGCTACACCTTC.

The chain is built from TRBV23-1 and TRBJ2-3, with D unclear. TRBV23-1 is noted as an ORF with a role that remains uncertain. V shed 7 bases and J shed 4 bases, with 12 bases lying between them. CDR3 length: 13 residues. CDR3 DNA: TGCGCCAGCAATCCCCCCAGTGCAGATACGCAGTATTTT. As protein: CASNPPSADTQYF.

The CDR3 here is CASSIIEGSLEGGNEQFF. Here the CDR3 DNA reads TGTGCCAGTAGTATAATCGAGGGGAGTCTAGAGGGGGGGAATGAGCAGTTCTTC. V usage is TRBV19 and J usage is TRBJ2-1; weak D call: TRBD2 (7 bases). The V end was cut by 2 bases, the J end by 7 bases, with 24 bases between. The CDR3 has 18 residues. CDR1 and CDR2 from the germline V gene are LNHDA and SQIVND (reference sequence).

The J gene is TRBJ1-5, the V gene TRBV19; a possible D gene is TRBD1 (6 bases). The CDR3 contains 13 residues. Germline CDR1 LNHDA, CDR2 SQIVND (reference sequence). V was shortened by 5 bases and J by 7 bases, with 12 bases between the two germline ends. CDR3 in amino acids: CASSGQGYQPQHF. The CDR3 bases are TGTGCCAGTAGTGGTCAGGGGTACCAGCCCCAGCATTTT.

The chain uses TRBV19 and TRBJ2-3, with no clear D. Looked up from germline, CDR1 is LNHDA and CDR2 is SQIVND (reference sequence). This CDR3 has 14 residues. V was pared by 6 bases and J by 0 bases, with 10 bases between. CDR3 loop: CASSRRPSTDTQYF. The CDR3 DNA sequence: TGTGCCAGTAGCCGGCGGCCTAGCACAGATACGCAGTATTTT.

V is TRBV5-6 and J is TRBJ2-5, with 8 bases fitting TRBD2. CDR3 size: 17 residues. Germline V gene sequence: CDR1 SGHDT, CDR2 YYEEEE. The V and J ends lost 1 base and 2 bases, in that order; junction bases with no gene match: 10. The CDR3 loop reads CASSLLSSSGAQETQYF. CDR3 nucleotides: TGTGCCAGCAGCTTGCTGTCTAGTAGCGGGGCTCAAGAGACCCAGTACTTC.

The rearrangement links TRBV4-1 to TRBJ1-2, with 12 bases lining up with TRBD1. The germline V gene has CDR1 MGHRA and CDR2 YSYEKL. The ends lost 4 bases at V and 4 bases at J; junction bases unmatched: 4. The CDR3 runs to 15 residues. The CDR3 DNA follows: TGCGCCAGCAGCCTAGGGACAGGGGGCGGCTATGGCTACACCTTC. This sequence encodes CASSLGTGGGYGYTF.